The source of this TCR beta chain is a study of regulatory and conventional T cells in RAG deficiency. The method was immunoSEQ multiplex PCR; TCRdb's version includes in-frame clones alone and lacks a portion of them. The table records roughly 30,000 clones, about nine tenths of them present only once. This clone occurred once. Its antigen is still unknown. Genomic DNA came from blood regulatory T cells gated CD4+ CD25-high CD127-low. Study outcomes and limitations: RAG-deficient patients showed markedly lower Shannon entropy and higher Simpson indices than control T-cell subsets. Compared with controls, unique Treg TCR beta sequences dropped roughly 100-fold in Omenn syndrome and CID/AS. Patient subsets had shorter CDR3s; Omenn Treg-Tconv overlap exceeded 85%. These Omenn syndrome Treg sorts may hold peripherally activated cells instead.

This CDR3 region has 17 residues. The V gene lost 0 bases and the J gene lost 0 bases, with 12 bases spanning the gap. Germline lookup yields CDR1 SGHRS and CDR2 YFSETQ. These data were also filed under a second study, of regulatory T cells. That source adds: The primer mix had 52 TRBV and 13 TRBJ primers.

The chain carries TRBV5-1 and TRBJ2-2, with a possible D match to TRBD2 (5 bases). The TCR was taken from a human donor in good health. The sequenced material came from Tregs sorted from blood. The chain's CDR3 is CASSLVSGSANTGELFF. The CDR3 bases are TGCGCCAGCAGCTTGGTATCTGGGAGTGCGAACACCGGGGAGCTGTTTTTT. The full variable domain, completed using reference TRBV5-1 and TRBJ2-2, is KAGVTQTPRYLIKTRGQQVTLSCSPISGHRSVSWYQQTPGQGLQFLFEYFSETQRNKGNFPGRFSGRQFSNSRSEMNVSTLELGDSALYLCASSLVSGSANTGELFFGEGSRLTVL.